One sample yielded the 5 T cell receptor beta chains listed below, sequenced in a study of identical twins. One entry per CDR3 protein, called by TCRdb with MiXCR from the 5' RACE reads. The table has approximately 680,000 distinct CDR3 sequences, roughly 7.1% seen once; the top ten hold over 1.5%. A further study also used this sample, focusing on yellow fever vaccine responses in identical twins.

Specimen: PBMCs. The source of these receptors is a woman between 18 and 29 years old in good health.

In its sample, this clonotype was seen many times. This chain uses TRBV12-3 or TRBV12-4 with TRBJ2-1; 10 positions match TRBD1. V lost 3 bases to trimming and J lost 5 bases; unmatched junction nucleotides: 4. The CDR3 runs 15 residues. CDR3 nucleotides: TGTGCCAGCAGTTTGACAGGGGGCGGGAACAATGAGCAGTTCTTC. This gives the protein CASSLTGGGNNEQFF.

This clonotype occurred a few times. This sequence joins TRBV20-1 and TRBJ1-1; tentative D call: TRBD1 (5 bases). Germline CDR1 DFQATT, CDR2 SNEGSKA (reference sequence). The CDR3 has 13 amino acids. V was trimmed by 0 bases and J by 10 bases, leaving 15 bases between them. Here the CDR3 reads CSARDPRDGGAFF. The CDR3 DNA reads TGCAGTGCTAGAGACCCCAGAGACGGGGGAGCTTTCTTT.

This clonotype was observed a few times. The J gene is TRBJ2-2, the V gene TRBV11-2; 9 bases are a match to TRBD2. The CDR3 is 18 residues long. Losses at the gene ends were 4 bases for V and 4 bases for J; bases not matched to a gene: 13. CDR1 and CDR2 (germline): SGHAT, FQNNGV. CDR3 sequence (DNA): TGTGCCAGCAGCTACGAGGTTGGGCTAGCGGGACGCACCGGGGAGCTGTTTTTT. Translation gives CASSYEVGLAGRTGELFF.

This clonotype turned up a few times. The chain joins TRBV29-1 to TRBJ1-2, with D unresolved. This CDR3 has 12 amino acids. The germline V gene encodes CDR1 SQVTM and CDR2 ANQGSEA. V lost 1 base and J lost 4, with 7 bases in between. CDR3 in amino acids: CSVEVGGYGYTF. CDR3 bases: TGCAGCGTTGAAGTTGGCGGCTATGGCTACACCTTC.

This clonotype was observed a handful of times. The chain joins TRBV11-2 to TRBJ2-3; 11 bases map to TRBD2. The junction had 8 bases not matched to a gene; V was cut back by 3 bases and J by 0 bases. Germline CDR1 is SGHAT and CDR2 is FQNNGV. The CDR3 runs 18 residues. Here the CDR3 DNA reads TGTGCCAGCAGCTTGGGTGTACTAGCGGGAGCTAGCACAGATACGCAGTATTTT. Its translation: CASSLGVLAGASTDTQYF.